This record concerns one T cell receptor beta chain sequence. Its cognate antigen is unknown. The CDR3 loop spans 17 amino acids. The V gene end was trimmed by 5 bases and the J gene end by 5 bases; junction bases not matched to a gene: 12. Germline values: CDR1 SGHVS, CDR2 FQNEAQ. These data originate in a study of T cell responses to AZD1222 COVID-19 vaccine. The study's findings and limits: Donor demographics were predominantly white British with a female majority; clonal diversity may be underestimated. Unmutated variant regions reportedly attract nearly half of all spike-specific TCRs.

The protocol was immunoSEQ multiplex PCR, while the TCRdb copy is restricted to in-frame clones and leaves out a portion. The table lists fewer than 200,000 clones, roughly 88% of them singletons. This specimen consisted of peripheral blood, obtained 28 days after the second AZD1222 dose. The source is an adult who received the AZD1222 COVID-19 vaccine. The chain carries TRBV7-8 and TRBJ2-5; the match to TRBD2 covers 12 bases. CDR3 sequence: CASSPLAGGITGETQYF. The CDR3, as DNA: TGTGCCAGCAGCCCGCTAGCGGGGGGGATTACGGGGGAGACCCAGTACTTC.